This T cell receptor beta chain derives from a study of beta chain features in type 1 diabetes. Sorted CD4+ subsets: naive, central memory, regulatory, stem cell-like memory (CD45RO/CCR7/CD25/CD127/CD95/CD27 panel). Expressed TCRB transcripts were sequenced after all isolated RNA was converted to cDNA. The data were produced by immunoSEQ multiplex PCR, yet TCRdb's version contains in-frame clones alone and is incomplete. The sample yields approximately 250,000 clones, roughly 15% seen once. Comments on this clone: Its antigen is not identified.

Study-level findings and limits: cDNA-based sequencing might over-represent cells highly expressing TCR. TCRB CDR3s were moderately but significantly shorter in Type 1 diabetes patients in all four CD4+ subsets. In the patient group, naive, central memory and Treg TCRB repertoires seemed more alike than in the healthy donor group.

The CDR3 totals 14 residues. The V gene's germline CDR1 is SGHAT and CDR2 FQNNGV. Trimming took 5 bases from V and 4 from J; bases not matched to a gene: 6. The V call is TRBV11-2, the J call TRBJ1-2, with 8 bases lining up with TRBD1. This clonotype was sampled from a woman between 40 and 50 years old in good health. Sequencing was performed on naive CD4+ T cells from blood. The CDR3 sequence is CASSTRTGTYGYTF. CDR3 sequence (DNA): TGTGCCAGCAGCACCAGGACAGGGACCTATGGCTACACCTTC.